This T cell receptor (beta chain) was recorded in a study of T cell responses to AZD1222 COVID-19 vaccine. Whole-study results and caveats: Samples come after the peak T cell response, not at day 14.

The germline gives CDR1 LNHNV, CDR2 YYDKDF (reference sequence). Trimming removed 1 base from V and 2 bases from J; junction bases left unmatched: 5. The CDR3 has 15 amino acids. Produced via immunoSEQ multiplex PCR; TCRdb's table is partial and in-frame only. The top ten hold 1.4% to 1.5% of the sample, which has some 120,000 clones, 87% seen once. In regard to this clone: What it binds is unknown.

The source of this sequence is an adult in good health. Sequencing used peripheral blood, obtained on day 0 of AZD1222 vaccination. This chain connects TRBV15 to TRBJ2-7; TRBD1 matches 7 bases. Written as DNA, the CDR3 is TGTGCCACCAGCAGAGGCATACAGGGGACCTACGAGCAGTACTTC. This translates into CATSRGIQGTYEQYF.